The source of this TCR beta chain is a study of blood T cells in healthy people across ages. A sample-barcoded 5' primer and a J-beta primer mix were used in a second PCR of roughly 7 to 11 cycles. Each cDNA molecule was tagged by a template-switch adaptor with 12 random nucleotides. From the 5' RACE reads, TCRdb called clonotypes with MiXCR, one entry per CDR3 protein. This sample has 700,000 to 900,000 distinct CDR3 sequences; less than 70% occur once, and the top ten carry roughly two fifths. Details on this clonotype: Its matching antigen is unknown.

CDR3 length: 12 amino acids. CDR1 and CDR2 (germline): SQVTM, ANQGSEA. Between the trimmed V and J ends, which lost 4 bases and 2 bases, there was a span of 9 bases. Whole-study findings and limits: Age advanced and TCR beta diversity per million T cells fell, roughly linearly.

Sequencing input: blood. The receptor comes from a man older than 75 in good health. This rearrangement joins TRBV29-1 to TRBJ2-7; D gene unclear. The CDR3 DNA reads as TGCAGCGTTGGCAGGCGACCCTACGAGCAGTACTTC. It encodes CSVGRRPYEQYF.